Presented here are 8 T cell receptor beta chains from one specimen sequenced in a study of T-cell memory formation after mild COVID-19. TCRdb reanalysed the 5' RACE reads using MiXCR and keeps one entry per CDR3 protein. Among around 200,000 distinct CDR3 sequences listed, around 18% were seen once. The specimen was PBMCs or a T cell subset sorted from them (not recorded which). The receptors derive from a young man who had mild COVID-19 (a few samples of this study predate the infection). Cell type and time point are not known.

The chain employs TRBV5-6 and TRBJ2-3; 9 bases are shared with TRBD2. V lost 3 bases to trimming and J lost 6 bases; unmatched junction nucleotides: 17. Germline-derived CDR1 and CDR2 are SGHDT and YYEEEE. This CDR3 has 18 amino acids. The CDR3 coding sequence is TGTGCCAGCAGCTCGTTTGGGGGACGGCTAGCGGGGCGGGATACGCAGTATTTT. Residues: CASSSFGGRLAGRDTQYF. Drawing the rest from reference TRBV5-6 and TRBJ2-3, the complete variable domain is DAGVTQSPTHLIKTRGQQVTLRCSPKSGHDTVSWYQQALGQGPQFIFQYYEEEERQRGNFPDRFSGHQFPNYSSELNVNALLLGDSALYLCASSSFGGRLAGRDTQYFGPGTRLTVL.

The V gene is TRBV7-2, the J gene TRBJ2-5; no clear D. CDR1 SGHTA and CDR2 FQGNSA come from the germline V gene. The ends were cut back, 1 base at V and 1 base at J, with 4 bases in the middle. The CDR3 length is 13 residues. The CDR3 is CASSLERQETQYF. CDR3 coding DNA: TGTGCCAGCAGCTTAGAACGCCAAGAGACCCAGTACTTC.

The gene calls are TRBV9 and TRBJ2-3; 8 bases agree with TRBD2. Germline CDR1 and CDR2: SGDLS and YYNGEE. This CDR3 is built from 15 residues. V trimming: 0 bases; J trimming: 6 bases; junction bases outside the gene matches: 6. In DNA, the CDR3 is TGTGCCAGCAGCGTAGTTGTAGCGGGGTTGGATACGCAGTATTTT. Encoded protein: CASSVVVAGLDTQYF.

The CDR3 reads CSAGQGNTEAFF. The CDR3 region has the DNA TGCAGTGCCGGACAGGGGAACACTGAAGCTTTCTTT. The chain employs TRBV20-1 and TRBJ1-1; 8 bases match TRBD1. Germline lookup yields CDR1 DFQATT and CDR2 SNEGSKA (reference sequence). The CDR3 length is 12 residues. Trimming at V came to 6 bases and at J to 1 base, leaving 1 base not matched to a gene.

Only a few counts were recorded for this clonotype. The CDR3 is CASSSGLAGARLYF. The CDR3 DNA sequence: TGTGCCAGCAGCTCCGGACTAGCGGGGGCCCGTCTGTATTTT. The rearrangement uses TRBV7-6 and TRBJ2-3, with 13 bases identical to TRBD2. Germline V CDR1 and CDR2: SGHVS, FNYEAQ. After removal of 4 bases from V and 14 bases from J, the junction contained 9 bases not matched to a gene. CDR3 length: 14 amino acids.

The chain combines TRBV7-6 with TRBJ2-1, with D tentatively TRBD2 (5 bases). Trimming cost V 0 bases and J 9 bases, with 12 bases left between them. Germline V gives CDR1 SGHVS, CDR2 FNYEAQ. The CDR3 is 14 residues long. This CDR3 reads CASSLAGNRGEQFF. The DNA for the CDR3 is TGTGCCAGCAGCTTAGCGGGGAACCGGGGTGAGCAGTTCTTC.

This clonotype was picked up a small number of times. The gene calls are TRBV25-1 and TRBJ2-5; a weak D match, TRBD2 (6 bases). Germline V gives CDR1 MGHDK, CDR2 SYGVNS. This CDR3 is 16 amino acids long. Trimming removed 4 bases from V and 5 bases from J, with 20 bases in between. The DNA for the CDR3 is TGTGCCAGCAGTGGGGACTTACTTGCGTTCGGGGAGACCCAGTACTTC. Protein product: CASSGDLLAFGETQYF.

This clonotype has only a few counts. The chain couples TRBV6-5 to TRBJ1-1; D gene unclear. Trimming pared 5 bases from V and 4 bases from J, leaving 11 bases between. This CDR3 comprises 13 residues. From germline, CDR1 is MNHEY and CDR2 SVGAGI. CDR3 region: CASSPTGSTEAFF. CDR3 sequence (DNA): TGTGCCAGCAGTCCCACGGGGAGCACTGAAGCTTTCTTT.